This TCR beta chain comes out of a study of cytotoxic CD8 clonotypes in ibrutinib-treated CLL. Overall study: There were roughly 10 relapsed/refractory patients and around 15 treatment-naive patients, and 17 to 18 were IGHV unmutated. Overall, around 25 responses were partial and 2 complete; following median roughly 70 months, 14 patients stayed remitted and about 12 progressed. Study-level points and caveats: Sampling times differed between sustained-remission and progressing patients.

V lost 1 base, J lost 0 bases, and 15 bases lay in between. CDR3 length equals 17 residues. Looked up from germline, CDR1 is MNHEY and CDR2 is SMNVEV (reference sequence). A word on this clone: Antigen: not known.

Depths of 1 in 200,000 to 1 in 1 million T cells were the sequencing target. Profiling relied on immunoSEQ multiplex PCR, and the TCRdb table lists in-frame clones only, not all of them. The sample carries approximately 320,000 clones, 60% to 80% recorded once. This sequence joins TRBV27 and TRBJ1-2; no reliable D call. Here the sequenced sample was PBMCs, taken after 36 months of ibrutinib treatment. This TCR came from a human donor with chronic lymphocytic leukemia. This CDR3 reads CASSLYKSAGANYGYTF. The DNA for the CDR3 is TGTGCCAGCAGTTTATACAAATCGGCCGGCGCTAACTATGGCTACACCTTC.